There are a few counts of the clone carrying this TCR beta chain. From germline, CDR1 is SGHDT and CDR2 YYEEEE. The CDR3 length is 12 residues. V gave up 4 bases and J gave up 8 bases; unmatched junction bases: 5. This sample is part of a study of blood T cell repertoires in COVID-19. The assay was immunoSEQ multiplex PCR, and TCRdb's table has in-frame clones only and misses some. The sample lists 200,000 or so clones, about 85% seen once, with 20% in the top ten. Sequencing was done on a sample of peripheral blood. The rearrangement uses TRBV5-6 and TRBJ1-1; 7 bases align to TRBD1. This sequence was found in a human donor in a cohort sampled during active COVID-19. The CDR3, as DNA: TGTGCCAGCAGCCGAAGGACAGGAGAAGCTTTCTTT. Residues: CASSRRTGEAFF. Variable domain in full (rest from reference TRBV5-6 and TRBJ1-1): DAGVTQSPTHLIKTRGQQVTLRCSPKSGHDTVSWYQQALGQGPQFIFQYYEEEERQRGNFPDRFSGHQFPNYSSELNVNALLLGDSALYLCASSRRTGEAFFGQGTRLTVV.